Below, 16 T cell receptor beta chains from the same sample are listed, as sequenced in a study of shared clonotypes between healthy human individuals. Some clones are missing from TCRdb's copy, which holds only in-frame ones; the method was immunoSEQ multiplex PCR. This sample yields 900,000 to 1,200,000 clones, of which approximately 78% are seen a single time; under 0.8% belongs to the top ten. What was sequenced was memory CD4+ T cells from PBMCs. The subset: CD45RA-negative fraction. The origin of the receptors is a man in his late teens or twenties in good health. Some clones in this sample may be carry-over from other donors' samples.

The rearrangement joins TRBV6-1 to TRBJ1-1; D is ambiguous. There are 11 residues in the CDR3. Germline loops: CDR1 MNHNS, CDR2 SASEGT. Trimming stripped 11 bases from V and 5 bases from J, with 12 bases between. The CDR3 sequence is CAVASPTEAFF. The CDR3 bases are TGTGCCGTTGCTTCACCGACTGAAGCTTTCTTT.

This clone occurred a few times. The J gene is TRBJ2-3, the V gene TRBV18; 9 positions agree with TRBD1. CDR1 is KGHSH, CDR2 LQKENI, per germline. The CDR3 is 16 residues long. V trimming: 3 bases; J trimming: 3 bases; junction bases outside the gene matches: 7. CDR3 sequence: CASSPRDRVATDTQYF. CDR3 sequence (DNA): TGTGCCAGCTCACCCCGGGACAGGGTTGCGACAGATACGCAGTATTTT.

This clone was detected only a few times. The V gene is TRBV5-6, the J gene TRBJ2-3; 11 positions match TRBD2. V lost 0 bases and J lost 0; bases outside the gene matches: 6. Looked up from germline, CDR1 is SGHDT and CDR2 is YYEEEE. The CDR3 length is 18 residues. The CDR3 region has the DNA TGTGCCAGCAGCTTGGTACTAGCGGGAGCGACTAGCACAGATACGCAGTATTTT. Translated: CASSLVLAGATSTDTQYF.

The rearrangement links TRBV28 to TRBJ1-3; D gene uncertain. From germline, CDR1 is MDHEN and CDR2 SYDVKM. The CDR3 length is 14 residues. The ends were cut back, 5 bases at V and 2 bases at J, with 10 bases in the middle. Written as DNA, the CDR3 is TGTGCCAGCAGTCACTCGAGGACTGGAAACACCATATATTTT. Translated: CASSHSRTGNTIYF.

This clone appeared once. This chain uses TRBV19 with TRBJ1-5, with D perhaps TRBD1 (5 bases). Trimming pared 7 bases from V and 3 bases from J, leaving 16 bases between. CDR1 and CDR2 from the germline V gene are LNHDA and SQIVND (reference sequence). CDR3 length: 15 amino acids. The CDR3 bases are TGTGCCAGTATGCGGCAGGGTTTGGCCAATCAGCCCCAGCATTTT. This translates into CASMRQGLANQPQHF.

This clone was observed once. This rearrangement joins TRBV15 to TRBJ1-5; 7 bases map to TRBD1. The CDR3 has 15 amino acids. CDR1 and CDR2 from the germline V gene are LNHNV and YYDKDF (reference sequence). Trimming cost V 3 bases and J 4 bases; bases outside gene matches: 6. CDR3 nucleotides: TGTGCCACCAGCAGGGGGACAGCTAGTAATCAGCCCCAGCATTTT. Translation: CATSRGTASNQPQHF.

V usage is TRBV18 and J usage is TRBJ2-7; the D is unclear. The CDR3 runs 15 residues. V dropped 6 bases and J dropped 0 bases, with 15 bases sitting between them. Germline-derived CDR1 and CDR2 are KGHSH and LQKENI. The CDR3 DNA follows: TGTGCCAGCTCCCGGGCCGGCCCCAGCTCCTACGAGCAGTACTTC. It specifies CASSRAGPSSYEQYF.

As DNA, the CDR3 is TGTGCCAGCAGCGGTAGTACTTCGAACACCGGGGAGCTGTTTTTT. This encodes CASSGSTSNTGELFF. The genes are TRBV7-7 and TRBJ2-2; no reliable D call. CDR1 is SSHAT, CDR2 FNYEAQ, per germline (reference sequence). The CDR3 has 15 amino acids. V lost 5 bases and J 0 bases, leaving 10 bases between the germline ends.

The chain employs TRBV2 and TRBJ1-5; 8 nucleotides line up with TRBD1. The CDR3 extends over 15 amino acids. V dropped 4 bases and J dropped 2; count of bases not matched to a gene: 4. Germline CDR1 is SNHLY and CDR2 is FYNNEI. The DNA for the CDR3 is TGTGCCAGCAGTGCGCTACAGGGGGGCAATCAGCCCCAGCATTTT. It encodes CASSALQGGNQPQHF.

As regards this clone: It differs at one base from a far larger clone, so likely a read error. The chain joins TRBV6-5 to TRBJ2-2; D is unresolved. The V gene's germline CDR1 is MNHEY and CDR2 SVGAGI. The CDR3 consists of 12 residues. V lost 6 bases to trimming and J lost 0 bases, with 2 bases between them. The CDR3 DNA reads TGTGCCAGCAGCTCGAACACCGGGGAGCTGTTTTTT. This encodes CASSSNTGELFF.

This clone was observed a single time. This chain uses TRBV5-4 with TRBJ1-4; D uncertain. Between the trimmed V and J ends, which lost 0 bases and 5 bases, there was a span of 8 bases. Germline CDR1 is SGHNT and CDR2 is YYREEE (reference sequence). The CDR3 totals 14 residues. CDR3 nucleotide sequence: TGTGCCAGCAGCTTGGGAACACCCAATGAAAAACTGTTTTTT. Its protein is CASSLGTPNEKLFF.

The chain uses TRBV28 and TRBJ2-4; the D gene could be TRBD1 or TRBD2 (6 bases each). Germline CDR1 and CDR2: MDHEN and SYDVKM. This CDR3 contains 16 residues. V was clipped by 3 bases and J by 1 base, with 13 bases between them. The CDR3 loop is CASSLEGTWAKNIQYF. In DNA, the CDR3 is TGTGCCAGCAGTTTGGAGGGGACATGGGCCAAAAACATTCAGTACTTC.

A single count supports this clone. The chain joins TRBV2 to TRBJ2-1; the match to TRBD2 covers 14 bases. The CDR3 is made up of 14 amino acids. Germline values: CDR1 SNHLY, CDR2 FYNNEI. The V gene end was trimmed by 7 bases and the J gene end by 9 bases; junction bases not matched to a gene: 5. CDR3: CASMGLAGVFEQFF. CDR3 sequence (DNA): TGTGCCAGCATGGGACTAGCGGGAGTGTTTGAGCAGTTCTTC.

Regarding this clone: Since a far larger clone is one base different, this is likely a read error. Within the sample, other DNA sequences also encode this same CDR3. The chain has TRBV30 and TRBJ1-4; D might be TRBD1 (6 bases). The CDR3 runs to 13 residues. CDR1 GTSNPN and CDR2 SVGIG come from the germline V gene (reference sequence). The CDR3 here is CAWDRNPSEKLFF. The DNA of the CDR3 is TGTGCCTGGGACAGGAACCCATCCGAAAAGCTGTTTTTT.

V and J are TRBV30 and TRBJ2-2; D remains ambiguous. V was cut by 1 base and J by 0 bases, with 6 bases left in between. Per germline, CDR1 GTSNPN and CDR2 SVGIG (reference sequence). The CDR3 is 14 amino acids. The CDR3 coding sequence is TGTGCCTGGAGTGCAAGCGCGAACACCGGGGAGCTGTTTTTT. Amino acid sequence: CAWSASANTGELFF.

This clone showed up just once. The V gene is TRBV11-2, the J gene TRBJ2-1, with TRBD2 identical over 10 bases. Germline V gene lookup returns CDR1 SGHAT and CDR2 FQNNGV. The CDR3 consists of 15 residues. V lost 2 bases, J lost 5 bases, and 3 bases stayed unmatched. In nucleotides, the CDR3 is TGTGCCAGCAGCTTAAGACTAGCGGGCCACAATGAGCAGTTCTTC. Translation: CASSLRLAGHNEQFF. The full variable domain, completed using reference TRBV11-2 and TRBJ2-1, is EAGVAQSPRYKIIEKRQSVAFWCNPISGHATLYWYQQILGQGPKLLIQFQNNGVVDDSQLPKDRFSAERLKGVDSTLKIQPAKLEDSAVYLCASSLRLAGHNEQFFGPGTRLTVL.